This TCR beta chain is from a study of beta chain features in type 1 diabetes. Heparinised blood was drawn once per donor, averaging around 120 mL. Each of the CD4+ naive, central memory, regulatory and stem cell-like memory populations was sorted via CD45RO/CCR7/CD25/CD127/CD95/CD27. The V gene's germline CDR1 is SGHTA and CDR2 FQGNSA. This CDR3 has 15 residues. Trimming pared 3 bases from V and 4 bases from J, leaving 15 bases between. A note on this clone: Its cognate antigen is unknown.

The sequenced template was cDNA made from the entire isolated RNA. Measured with immunoSEQ multiplex PCR; TCRdb has only the in-frame clones, and not every one. The repertoire holds roughly 160,000 clones, with 7.5% to 8.5% as singletons. Study-wide points: Type 1 diabetes patients had moderately but significantly shorter TCRB CDR3s in all four CD4+ subsets. Patients' naive, central memory and Treg TCRB repertoires seemed closer to one another than those of healthy donors.

The specimen sequenced was central memory CD4+ T cells from blood. The source of this sequence is a man between 18 and 29 years old with type 1 diabetes. The genes are TRBV7-2 and TRBJ2-5; D not certain. CDR3 loop: CASSFFGFAGETQYF. As DNA, the CDR3 is TGTGCCAGCAGCTTTTTTGGGTTTGCAGGAGAGACCCAGTACTTC.